This TCR beta chain was documented in a study of OX40 agonist ivuxolimab in advanced cancers. Looking at the study overall: Subjects had a mean age of about 65 years, with a range of roughly 23 to 80; about 83% were male. Prior therapy, whether anti-PD-1, anti-PD-L1 or anti-CTLA-4, was allowed, and roughly 40% had some. Study outcomes and limitations: CD8+ T cells averaged more expanded clones than CD4+.

Losses at the gene ends were 0 bases for V and 2 bases for J; bases not matched to a gene: 2. CDR1 SGHDT and CDR2 YYEEEE come from the germline V gene. This CDR3 is built from 15 residues. Sequencing was performed with immunoSEQ multiplex PCR; in TCRdb, only in-frame clones are kept and a portion is missing. Among fewer than 90,000 clones listed, around 86% were seen once. In the case of this clone: The antigen remains unidentified.

This TCR was sampled from an adult with an advanced solid tumor such as melanoma, head and neck, liver or kidney cancer. V usage is TRBV5-6 and J usage is TRBJ2-1, with 7 bases lining up with TRBD2. Sequencing used CD4+ or CD8+ T cells sorted from blood, obtained in a trial of the OX40 agonist ivuxolimab. The CDR3 region is CASSLGDYPYNEQFF. The CDR3 DNA sequence: TGTGCCAGCAGCTTGGGGGACTACCCCTACAATGAGCAGTTCTTC.